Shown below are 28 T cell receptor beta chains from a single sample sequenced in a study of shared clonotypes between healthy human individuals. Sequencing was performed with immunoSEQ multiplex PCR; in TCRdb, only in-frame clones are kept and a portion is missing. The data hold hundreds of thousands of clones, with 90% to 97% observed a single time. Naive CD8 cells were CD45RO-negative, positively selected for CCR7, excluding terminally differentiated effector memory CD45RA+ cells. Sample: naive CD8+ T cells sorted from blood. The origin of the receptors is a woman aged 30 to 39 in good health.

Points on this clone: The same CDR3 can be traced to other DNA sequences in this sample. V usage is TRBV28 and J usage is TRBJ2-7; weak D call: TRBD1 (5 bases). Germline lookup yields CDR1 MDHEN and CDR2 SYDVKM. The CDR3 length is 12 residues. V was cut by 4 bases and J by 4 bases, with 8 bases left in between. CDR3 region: CASSYQGYEQYF. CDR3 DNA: TGTGCCAGCAGTTATCAGGGTTACGAGCAGTACTTC.

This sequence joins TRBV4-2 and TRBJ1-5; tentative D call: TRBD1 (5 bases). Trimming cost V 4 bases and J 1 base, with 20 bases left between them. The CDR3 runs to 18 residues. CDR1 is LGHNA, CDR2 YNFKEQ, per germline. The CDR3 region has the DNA TGTGCCAGCAGCCCCTCACCGACCGGGACGGAAAGCAATCAGCCCCAGCATTTT. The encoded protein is CASSPSPTGTESNQPQHF.

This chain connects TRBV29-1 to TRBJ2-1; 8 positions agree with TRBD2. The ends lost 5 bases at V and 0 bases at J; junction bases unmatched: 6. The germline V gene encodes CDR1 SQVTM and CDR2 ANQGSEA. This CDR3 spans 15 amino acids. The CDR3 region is CSVRSGRDSYNEQFF. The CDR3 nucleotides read TGCAGCGTTAGGAGCGGGAGAGACTCCTACAATGAGCAGTTCTTC.

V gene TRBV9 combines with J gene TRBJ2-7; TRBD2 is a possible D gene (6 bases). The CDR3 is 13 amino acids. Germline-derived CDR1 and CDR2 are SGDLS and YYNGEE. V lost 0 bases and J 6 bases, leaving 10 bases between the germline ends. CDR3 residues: CASSVGNSGEQYF. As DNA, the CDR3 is TGTGCCAGCAGCGTAGGTAATAGCGGCGAGCAGTACTTC. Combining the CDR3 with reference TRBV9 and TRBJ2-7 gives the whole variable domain DSGVTQTPKHLITATGQRVTLRCSPRSGDLSVYWYQQSLDQGLQFLIQYYNGEERAKGNILERFSAQQFPDLHSELNLSSLELGDSALYFCASSVGNSGEQYFGPGTRLTVT.

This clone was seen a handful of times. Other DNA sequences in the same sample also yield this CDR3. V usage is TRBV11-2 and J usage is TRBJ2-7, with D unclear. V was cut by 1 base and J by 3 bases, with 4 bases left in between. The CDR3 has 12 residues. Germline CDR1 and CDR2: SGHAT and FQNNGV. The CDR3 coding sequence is TGTGCCAGCAGCTTAGGGGTCTACGAGCAGTACTTC. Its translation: CASSLGVYEQYF.

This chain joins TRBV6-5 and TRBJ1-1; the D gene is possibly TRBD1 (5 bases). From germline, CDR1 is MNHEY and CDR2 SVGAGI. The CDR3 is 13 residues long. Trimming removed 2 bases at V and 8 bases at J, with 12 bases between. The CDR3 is CASSYGGQSEAFF. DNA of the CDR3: TGTGCCAGCAGTTACGGTGGACAATCGGAAGCTTTCTTT.

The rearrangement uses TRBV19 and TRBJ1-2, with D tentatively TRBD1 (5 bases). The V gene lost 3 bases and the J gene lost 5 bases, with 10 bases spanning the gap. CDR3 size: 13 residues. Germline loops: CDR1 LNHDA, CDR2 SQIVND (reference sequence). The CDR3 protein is CASSIGTDYGYTF. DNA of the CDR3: TGTGCCAGTAGTATCGGGACCGATTATGGCTACACCTTC.

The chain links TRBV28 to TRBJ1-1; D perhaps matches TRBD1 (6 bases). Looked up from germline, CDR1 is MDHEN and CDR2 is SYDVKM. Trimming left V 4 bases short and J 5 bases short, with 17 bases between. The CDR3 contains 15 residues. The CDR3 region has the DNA TGTGCCAGCAGTTCCCCTCCAAGGGGGGGAACTGAAGCTTTCTTT. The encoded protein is CASSSPPRGGTEAFF. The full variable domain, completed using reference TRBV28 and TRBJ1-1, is DVKVTQSSRYLVKRTGEKVFLECVQDMDHENMFWYRQDPGLGLRLIYFSYDVKMKEKGDIPEGYSVSREKKERFSLILESASTNQTSMYLCASSSPPRGGTEAFFGQGTRLTVV.

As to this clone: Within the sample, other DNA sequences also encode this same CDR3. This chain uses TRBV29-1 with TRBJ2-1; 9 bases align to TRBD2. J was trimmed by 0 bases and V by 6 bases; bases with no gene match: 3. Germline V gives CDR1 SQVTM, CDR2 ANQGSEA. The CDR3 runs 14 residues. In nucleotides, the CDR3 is TGCAGCGTGGTTAGCGGGAGCTCCTACAATGAGCAGTTCTTC. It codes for CSVVSGSSYNEQFF.

The CDR3 coding sequence is TGTGCCAGCAGCTCCGATGGTGGGTCCTACGAGCAGTACTTC. Its protein product is CASSSDGGSYEQYF. The chain couples TRBV7-8 to TRBJ2-7; no clear D. V lost 4 bases and J 1 base, leaving 11 bases between the germline ends. The germline V gene has CDR1 SGHVS and CDR2 FQNEAQ. The CDR3 sequence is 14 residues long.

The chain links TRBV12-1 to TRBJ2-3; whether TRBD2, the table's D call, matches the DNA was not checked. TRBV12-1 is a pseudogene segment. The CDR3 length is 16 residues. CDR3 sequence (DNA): TGTGCCAGCAGCCAGCTAGCGGGAGGGAGCACAGATACGCAGTATTTT. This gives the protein CASSQLAGGSTDTQYF.

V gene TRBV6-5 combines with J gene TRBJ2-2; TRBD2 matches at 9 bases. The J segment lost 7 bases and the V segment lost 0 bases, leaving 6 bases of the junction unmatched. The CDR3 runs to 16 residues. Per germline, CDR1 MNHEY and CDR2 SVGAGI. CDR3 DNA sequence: TGTGCCAGCAGTTACTCGGCTAGCGGGAATGGCGGGGAGCTGTTTTTT. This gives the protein CASSYSASGNGGELFF.

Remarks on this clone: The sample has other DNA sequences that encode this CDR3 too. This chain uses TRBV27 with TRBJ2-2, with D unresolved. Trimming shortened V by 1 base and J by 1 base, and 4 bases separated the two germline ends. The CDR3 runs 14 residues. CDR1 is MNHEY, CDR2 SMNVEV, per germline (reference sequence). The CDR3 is CASSLLENTGELFF. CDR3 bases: TGTGCCAGCAGTTTATTAGAGAACACCGGGGAGCTGTTTTTT.

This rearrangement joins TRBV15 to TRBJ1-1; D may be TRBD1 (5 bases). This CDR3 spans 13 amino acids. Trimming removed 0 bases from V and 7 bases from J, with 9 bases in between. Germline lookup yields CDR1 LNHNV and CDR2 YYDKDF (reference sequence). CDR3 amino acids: CATSRDWGGEAFF. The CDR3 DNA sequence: TGTGCCACCAGCAGAGATTGGGGGGGTGAAGCTTTCTTT.

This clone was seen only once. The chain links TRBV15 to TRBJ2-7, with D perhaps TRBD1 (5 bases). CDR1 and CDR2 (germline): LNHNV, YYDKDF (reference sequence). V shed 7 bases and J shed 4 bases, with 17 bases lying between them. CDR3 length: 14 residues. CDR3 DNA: TGTGCCACCAAACCCTCTGTAGCAGGGTACGAGCAGTACTTC. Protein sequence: CATKPSVAGYEQYF.

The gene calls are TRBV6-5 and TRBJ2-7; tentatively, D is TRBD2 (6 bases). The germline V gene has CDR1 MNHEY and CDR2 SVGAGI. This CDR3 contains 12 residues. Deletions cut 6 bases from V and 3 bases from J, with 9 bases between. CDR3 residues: CASSPDYYEQYF. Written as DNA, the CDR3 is TGTGCCAGCAGCCCGGACTACTACGAGCAGTACTTC.

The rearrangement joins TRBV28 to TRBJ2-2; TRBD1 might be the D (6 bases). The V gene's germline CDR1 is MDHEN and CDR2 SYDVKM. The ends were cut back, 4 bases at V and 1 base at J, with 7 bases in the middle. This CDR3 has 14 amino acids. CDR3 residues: CASSSDRNTGELFF. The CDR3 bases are TGTGCCAGCAGTTCGGACAGGAACACCGGGGAGCTGTTTTTT.

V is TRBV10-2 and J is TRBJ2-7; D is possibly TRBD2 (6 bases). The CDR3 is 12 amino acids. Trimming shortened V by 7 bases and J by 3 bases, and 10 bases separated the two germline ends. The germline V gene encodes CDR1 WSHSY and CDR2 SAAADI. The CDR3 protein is CASISGSYEQYF. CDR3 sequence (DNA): TGCGCCAGCATCTCCGGGAGCTACGAGCAGTACTTC.

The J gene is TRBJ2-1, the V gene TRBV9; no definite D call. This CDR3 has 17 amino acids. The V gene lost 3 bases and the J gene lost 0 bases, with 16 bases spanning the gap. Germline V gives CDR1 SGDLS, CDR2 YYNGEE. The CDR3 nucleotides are TGTGCCAGCAGCGAGTCCCGAGGAGCGAGCTCCTACAATGAGCAGTTCTTC. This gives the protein CASSESRGASSYNEQFF. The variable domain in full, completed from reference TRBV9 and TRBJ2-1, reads DSGVTQTPKHLITATGQRVTLRCSPRSGDLSVYWYQQSLDQGLQFLIQYYNGEERAKGNILERFSAQQFPDLHSELNLSSLELGDSALYFCASSESRGASSYNEQFFGPGTRLTVL.

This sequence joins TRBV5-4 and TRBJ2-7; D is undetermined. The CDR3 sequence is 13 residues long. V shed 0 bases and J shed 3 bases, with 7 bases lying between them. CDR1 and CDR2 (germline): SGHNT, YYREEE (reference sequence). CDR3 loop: CASSLEPVYEQYF. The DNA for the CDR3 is TGTGCCAGCAGCTTGGAGCCAGTCTACGAGCAGTACTTC.

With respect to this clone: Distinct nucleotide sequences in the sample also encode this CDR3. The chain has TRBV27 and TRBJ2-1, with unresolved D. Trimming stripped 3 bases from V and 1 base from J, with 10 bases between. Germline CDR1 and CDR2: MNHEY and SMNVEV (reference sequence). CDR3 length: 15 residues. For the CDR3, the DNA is TGTGCCAGCAGTTTTGGCGGTGGATCCTACAATGAGCAGTTCTTC. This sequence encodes CASSFGGGSYNEQFF.

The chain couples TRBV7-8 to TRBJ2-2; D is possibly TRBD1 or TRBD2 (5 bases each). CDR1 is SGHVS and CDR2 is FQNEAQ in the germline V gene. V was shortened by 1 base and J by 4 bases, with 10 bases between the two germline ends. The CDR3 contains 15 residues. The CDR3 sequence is CASSLGWGSTGELFF. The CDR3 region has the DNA TGTGCCAGCAGCTTAGGGTGGGGGAGCACCGGGGAGCTGTTTTTT.

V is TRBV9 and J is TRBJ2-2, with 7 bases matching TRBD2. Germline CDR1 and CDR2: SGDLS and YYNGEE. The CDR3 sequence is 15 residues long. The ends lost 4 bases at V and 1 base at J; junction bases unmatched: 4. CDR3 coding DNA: TGTGCCAGCAGCCGAAGCGGGGAGAACACCGGGGAGCTGTTTTTT. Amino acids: CASSRSGENTGELFF. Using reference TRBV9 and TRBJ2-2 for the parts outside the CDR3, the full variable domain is DSGVTQTPKHLITATGQRVTLRCSPRSGDLSVYWYQQSLDQGLQFLIQYYNGEERAKGNILERFSAQQFPDLHSELNLSSLELGDSALYFCASSRSGENTGELFFGEGSRLTVL.

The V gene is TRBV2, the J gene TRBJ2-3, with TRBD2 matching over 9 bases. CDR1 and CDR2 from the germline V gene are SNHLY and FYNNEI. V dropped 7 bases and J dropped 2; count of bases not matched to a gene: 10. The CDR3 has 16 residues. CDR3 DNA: TGTGCCAGCACGGGGATCTTAGCGGGAGTCACAGATACGCAGTATTTT. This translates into CASTGILAGVTDTQYF.

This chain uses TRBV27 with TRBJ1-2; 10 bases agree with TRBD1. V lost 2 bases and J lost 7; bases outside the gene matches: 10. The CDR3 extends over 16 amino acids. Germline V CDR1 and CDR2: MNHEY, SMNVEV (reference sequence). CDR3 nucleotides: TGTGCCAGCAGTTTACTTTTGGGACAGGGGCCGAGTGGCTACACCTTC. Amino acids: CASSLLLGQGPSGYTF.

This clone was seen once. CDR3 bases: TGTGCCAGCAGCTTAGGGGCGGGAGGGTATAATGAGCAGTTCTTC. This translates into CASSLGAGGYNEQFF. The genes are TRBV11-2 and TRBJ2-1; 9 bases are shared with TRBD2. In germline, CDR1 is SGHAT, CDR2 FQNNGV. The CDR3 extends over 15 amino acids. V gave up 1 base and J gave up 7 bases; unmatched junction bases: 5.

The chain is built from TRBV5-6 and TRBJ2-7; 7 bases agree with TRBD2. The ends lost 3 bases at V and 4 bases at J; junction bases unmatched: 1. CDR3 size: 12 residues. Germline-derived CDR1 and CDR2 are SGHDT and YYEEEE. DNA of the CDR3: TGTGCCAGCAGCTGGGGGGGATACGAGCAGTACTTC. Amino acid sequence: CASSWGGYEQYF.

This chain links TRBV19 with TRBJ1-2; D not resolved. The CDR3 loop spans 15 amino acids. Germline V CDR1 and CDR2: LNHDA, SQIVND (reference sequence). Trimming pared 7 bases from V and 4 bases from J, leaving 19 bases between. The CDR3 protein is CASNRDRGASYGYTF. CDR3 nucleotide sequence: TGTGCCAGTAATCGAGATCGGGGAGCGAGCTATGGCTACACCTTC.